A single T cell receptor beta chain is shown here with its context. These data are taken from a study of cytomegalovirus exposure and HLA in healthy donors. The germline V gene has CDR1 SNHLY and CDR2 FYNNEI. Germline trimming cut 5 bases from V and 1 base from J; bases unmatched to any gene: 11. The CDR3 extends over 18 amino acids. A multiplex PCR was run with 60 Vbeta primers and 13 Jbeta primers. Original processing notes: In a later analysis, around 10 million of about 80 million unique beta chains occurred in at least two donors. Profiling relied on immunoSEQ multiplex PCR, and the TCRdb table lists in-frame clones only, not all of them. The V and J calls and clone size come from that table; D and trimming were worked out from the DNA. The data hold 150,000 or so clones, with about 68% observed a single time.

The clonotype was recovered from a man younger than 45 in good health and CMV-seronegative. The chain carries TRBV2 and TRBJ1-4, with 9 bases fitting TRBD1. Sequenced input: PBMCs. The CDR3 DNA is TGTGCCAGCAGTTACTTCGGGACAGGGTTGGGAACTAATGAAAAACTGTTTTTT. Translating it yields CASSYFGTGLGTNEKLFF.